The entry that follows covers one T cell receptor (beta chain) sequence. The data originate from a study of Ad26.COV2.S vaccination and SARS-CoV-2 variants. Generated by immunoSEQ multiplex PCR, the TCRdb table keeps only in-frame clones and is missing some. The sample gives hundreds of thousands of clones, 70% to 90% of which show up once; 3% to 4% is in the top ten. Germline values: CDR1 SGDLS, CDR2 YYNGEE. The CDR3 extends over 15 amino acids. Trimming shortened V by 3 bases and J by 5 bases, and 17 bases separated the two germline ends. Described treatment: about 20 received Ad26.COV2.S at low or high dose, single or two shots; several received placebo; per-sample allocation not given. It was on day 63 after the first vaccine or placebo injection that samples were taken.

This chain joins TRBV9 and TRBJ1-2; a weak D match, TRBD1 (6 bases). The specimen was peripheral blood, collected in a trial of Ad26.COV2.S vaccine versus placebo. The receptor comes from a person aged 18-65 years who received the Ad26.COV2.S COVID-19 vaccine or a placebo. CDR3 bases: TGTGCCAGCAGCGATGCCGCGGGGGCGACGTATGGCTACACCTTC. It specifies CASSDAAGATYGYTF.